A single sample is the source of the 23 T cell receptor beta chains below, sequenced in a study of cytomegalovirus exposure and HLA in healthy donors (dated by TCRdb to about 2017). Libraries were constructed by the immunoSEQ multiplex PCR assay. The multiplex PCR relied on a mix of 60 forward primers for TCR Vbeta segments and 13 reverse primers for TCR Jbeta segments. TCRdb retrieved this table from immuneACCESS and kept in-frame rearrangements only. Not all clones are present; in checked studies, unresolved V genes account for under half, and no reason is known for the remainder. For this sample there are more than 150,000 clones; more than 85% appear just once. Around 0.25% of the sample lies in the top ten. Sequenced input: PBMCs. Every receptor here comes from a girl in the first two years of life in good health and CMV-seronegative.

CDR3 sequence: CATLKREGRNEQFF. The CDR3, as DNA: TGTGCCACATTAAAGCGGGAGGGCCGCAATGAGCAGTTCTTC. The chain combines TRBV6-5 with TRBJ2-1; 10 bases are shared with TRBD2. In germline, CDR1 is MNHEY, CDR2 SVGAGI. V was pared by 10 bases and J by 6 bases, with 9 bases of the junction left unmatched. This CDR3 contains 14 residues.

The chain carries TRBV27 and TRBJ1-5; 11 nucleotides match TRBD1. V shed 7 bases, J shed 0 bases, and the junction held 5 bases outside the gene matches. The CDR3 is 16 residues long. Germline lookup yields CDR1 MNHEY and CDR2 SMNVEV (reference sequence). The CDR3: CASKRTGGNSNQPQHF. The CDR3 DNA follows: TGTGCCAGCAAACGGACAGGGGGCAATAGCAATCAGCCCCAGCATTTT.

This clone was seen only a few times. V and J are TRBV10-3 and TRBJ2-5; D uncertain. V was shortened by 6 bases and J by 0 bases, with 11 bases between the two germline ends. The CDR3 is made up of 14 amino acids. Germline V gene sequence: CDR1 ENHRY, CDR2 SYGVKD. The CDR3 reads CAISPGSYQETQYF. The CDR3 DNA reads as TGTGCCATCAGCCCAGGATCGTACCAAGAGACCCAGTACTTC.

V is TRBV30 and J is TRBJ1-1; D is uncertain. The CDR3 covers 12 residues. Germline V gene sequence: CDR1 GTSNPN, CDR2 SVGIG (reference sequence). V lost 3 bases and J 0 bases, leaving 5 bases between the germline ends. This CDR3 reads CAWRFMNTEAFF. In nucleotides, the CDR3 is TGTGCCTGGAGATTTATGAACACTGAAGCTTTCTTT.

CDR3 sequence: CAISESWARNTEAFF. The CDR3 DNA reads TGTGCCATCAGTGAGTCATGGGCCCGGAACACTGAAGCTTTCTTT. The chain recombines TRBV10-3 with TRBJ1-1, with D hard to call. The CDR3 runs to 15 residues. Between the trimmed V and J ends, which lost 0 bases and 1 base, there was a span of 9 bases. From germline, CDR1 is ENHRY and CDR2 SYGVKD.

This CDR3 reads CASSGDRRYEQYF. The CDR3 DNA reads as TGCGCCAGCAGTGGGGACAGACGGTACGAGCAGTACTTC. V is TRBV10-1 and J is TRBJ2-7; 7 bases match TRBD1. The CDR3 totals 13 residues. J gave up 4 bases and V 4 bases, and 4 bases lay outside the gene matches. Germline loops: CDR1 WNHNN, CDR2 SYGVQD (reference sequence).

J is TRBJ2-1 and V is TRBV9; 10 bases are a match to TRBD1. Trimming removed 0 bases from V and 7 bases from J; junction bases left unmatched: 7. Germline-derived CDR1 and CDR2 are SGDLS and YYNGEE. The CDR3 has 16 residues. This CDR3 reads CASSVGGGQGLNEQFF. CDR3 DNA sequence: TGTGCCAGCAGCGTAGGGGGGGGACAGGGGCTTAATGAGCAGTTCTTC.

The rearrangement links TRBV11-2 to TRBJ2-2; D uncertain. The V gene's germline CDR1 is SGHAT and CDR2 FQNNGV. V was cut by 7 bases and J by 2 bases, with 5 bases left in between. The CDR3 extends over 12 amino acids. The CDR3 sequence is CASILNTGELFF. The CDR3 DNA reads TGTGCCAGCATTCTTAACACCGGGGAGCTGTTTTTT.

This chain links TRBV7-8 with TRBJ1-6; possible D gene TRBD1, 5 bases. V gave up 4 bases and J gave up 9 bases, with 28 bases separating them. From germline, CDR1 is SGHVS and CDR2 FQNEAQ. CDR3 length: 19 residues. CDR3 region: CASSSLPAADKPRGSPLHF. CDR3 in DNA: TGTGCCAGCAGCTCTCTCCCGGCGGCGGACAAGCCCCGTGGTTCACCCCTCCACTTT.

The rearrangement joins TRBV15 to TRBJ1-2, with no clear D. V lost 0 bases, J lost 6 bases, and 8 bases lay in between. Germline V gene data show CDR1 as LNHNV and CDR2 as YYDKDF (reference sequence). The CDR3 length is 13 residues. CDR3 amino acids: CATSRERTHGYTF. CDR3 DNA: TGTGCCACCAGCAGAGAAAGAACTCATGGCTACACCTTC.

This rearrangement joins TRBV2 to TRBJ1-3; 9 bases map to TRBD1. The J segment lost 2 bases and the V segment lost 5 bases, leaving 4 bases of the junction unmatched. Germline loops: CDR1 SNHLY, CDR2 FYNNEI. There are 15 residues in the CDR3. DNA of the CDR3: TGTGCCAGCAGTTATAACAGGGGGCCTGGAAACACCATATATTTT. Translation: CASSYNRGPGNTIYF. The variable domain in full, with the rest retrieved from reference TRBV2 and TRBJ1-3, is EPEVTQTPSHQVTQMGQEVILRCVPISNHLYFYWYRQILGQKVEFLVSFYNNEISEKSEIFDDQFSVERPDGSNFTLKIRSTKLEDSAMYFCASSYNRGPGNTIYFGEGSWLTVV.

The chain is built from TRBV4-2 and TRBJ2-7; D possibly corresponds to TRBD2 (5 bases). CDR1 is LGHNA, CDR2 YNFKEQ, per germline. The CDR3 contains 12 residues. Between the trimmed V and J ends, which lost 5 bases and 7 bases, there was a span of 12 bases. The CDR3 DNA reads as TGTGCCAGCAGCATTAATACGGGAGAGCAGTACTTC. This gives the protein CASSINTGEQYF.

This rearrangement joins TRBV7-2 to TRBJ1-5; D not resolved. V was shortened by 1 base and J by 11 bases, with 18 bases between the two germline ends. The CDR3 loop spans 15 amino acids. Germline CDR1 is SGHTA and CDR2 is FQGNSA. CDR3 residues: CASSLGGNGLLSQHF. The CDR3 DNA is TGTGCCAGCAGCTTAGGAGGGAATGGGCTCTTATCCCAGCATTTT. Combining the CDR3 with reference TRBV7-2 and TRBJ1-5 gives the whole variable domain GAGVSQSPSNKVTEKGKDVELRCDPISGHTALYWYRQSLGQGLEFLIYFQGNSAPDKSGLPSDRFSAERTGGSVSTLTIQRTQQEDSAVYLCASSLGGNGLLSQHFGDGTRLSIL.

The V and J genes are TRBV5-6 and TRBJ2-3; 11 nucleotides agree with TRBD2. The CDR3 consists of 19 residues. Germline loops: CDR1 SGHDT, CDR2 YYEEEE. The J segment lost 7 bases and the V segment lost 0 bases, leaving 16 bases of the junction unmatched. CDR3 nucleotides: TGTGCCAGCAGCTTGGTTCCAGCCCGTAGCGGGGGGGCCAGTAATACGCAGTATTTT. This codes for CASSLVPARSGGASNTQYF.

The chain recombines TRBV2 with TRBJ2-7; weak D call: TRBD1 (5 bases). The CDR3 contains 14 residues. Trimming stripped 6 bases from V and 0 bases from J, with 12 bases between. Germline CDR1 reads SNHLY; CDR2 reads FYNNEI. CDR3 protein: CASRSQGASYEQYF. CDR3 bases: TGTGCCAGCAGATCCCAAGGGGCCTCCTACGAGCAGTACTTC.

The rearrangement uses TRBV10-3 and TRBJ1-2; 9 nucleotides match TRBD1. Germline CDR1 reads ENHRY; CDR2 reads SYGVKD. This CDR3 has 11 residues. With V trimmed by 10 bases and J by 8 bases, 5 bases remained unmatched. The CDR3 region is CATWTGVGYTF. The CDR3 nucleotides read TGTGCCACCTGGACAGGGGTCGGCTACACCTTC.

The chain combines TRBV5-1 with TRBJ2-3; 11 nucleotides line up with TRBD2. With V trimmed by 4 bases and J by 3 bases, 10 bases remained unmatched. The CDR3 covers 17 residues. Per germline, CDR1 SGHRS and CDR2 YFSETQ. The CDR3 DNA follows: TGCGCCAGCAGCCTACTATTAGCGGGAGGGCCGACAGATACGCAGTATTTT. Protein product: CASSLLLAGGPTDTQYF.

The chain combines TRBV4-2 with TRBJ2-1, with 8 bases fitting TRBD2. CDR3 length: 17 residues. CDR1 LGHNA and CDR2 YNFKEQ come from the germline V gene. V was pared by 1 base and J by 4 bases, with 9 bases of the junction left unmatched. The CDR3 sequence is CASSQVDLAGSYNEQFF. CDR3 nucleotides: TGTGCCAGCAGCCAAGTAGATCTAGCGGGTTCTTACAATGAGCAGTTCTTC.

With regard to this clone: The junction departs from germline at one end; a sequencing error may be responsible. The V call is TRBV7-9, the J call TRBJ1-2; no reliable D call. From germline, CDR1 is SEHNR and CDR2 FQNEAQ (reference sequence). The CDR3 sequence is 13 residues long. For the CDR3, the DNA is TGTGCCAGCAGGGACTTGGGCTCATCAAGTATCCCTTTC. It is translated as CASRDLGSSSIPF.

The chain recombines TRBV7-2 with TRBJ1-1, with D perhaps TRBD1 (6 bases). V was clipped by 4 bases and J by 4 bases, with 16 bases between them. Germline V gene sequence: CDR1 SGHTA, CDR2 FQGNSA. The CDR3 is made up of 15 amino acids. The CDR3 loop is CASSYGGRGTTEAFF. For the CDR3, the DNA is TGTGCCAGCAGCTACGGTGGCAGGGGAACCACTGAAGCTTTCTTT.

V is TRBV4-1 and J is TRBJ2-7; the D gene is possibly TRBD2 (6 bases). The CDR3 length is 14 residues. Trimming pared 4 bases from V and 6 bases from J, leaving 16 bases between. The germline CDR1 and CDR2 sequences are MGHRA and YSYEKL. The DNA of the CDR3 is TGCGCCAGCAGCCGAGCTAGCGACTTATCCGAGCAGTACTTC. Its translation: CASSRASDLSEQYF.

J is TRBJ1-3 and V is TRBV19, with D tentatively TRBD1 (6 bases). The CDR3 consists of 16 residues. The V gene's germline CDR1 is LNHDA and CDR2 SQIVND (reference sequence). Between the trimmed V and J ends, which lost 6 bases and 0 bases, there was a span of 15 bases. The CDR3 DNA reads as TGTGCCAGTAGGAAGACAGGTGGAGCCTCTGGAAACACCATATATTTT. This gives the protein CASRKTGGASGNTIYF.

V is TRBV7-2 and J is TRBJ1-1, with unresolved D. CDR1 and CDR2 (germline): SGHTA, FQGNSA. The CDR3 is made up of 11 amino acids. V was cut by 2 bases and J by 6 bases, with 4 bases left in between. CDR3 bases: TGTGCCAGCAGCTTAACATCTGAAGCTTTCTTT. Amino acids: CASSLTSEAFF. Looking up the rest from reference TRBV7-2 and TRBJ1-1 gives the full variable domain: GAGVSQSPSNKVTEKGKDVELRCDPISGHTALYWYRQSLGQGLEFLIYFQGNSAPDKSGLPSDRFSAERTGGSVSTLTIQRTQQEDSAVYLCASSLTSEAFFGQGTRLTVV.